This passage covers 20 T cell receptor beta chains from one sample sequenced in a study of blood T cell repertoires in COVID-19. The repertoire was sequenced with immunoSEQ multiplex PCR; TCRdb's copy has only in-frame clones and lacks some. The sample shows some 180,000 clones, about 88% of them seen only once. The sequenced material came from peripheral blood. Receptor source: a man between 45 and 60 years old with COVID-19, enrolled during active disease.

This clone showed up just once. This rearrangement joins TRBV24-1 to TRBJ1-1; 10 nucleotides match TRBD1. This CDR3 is 15 amino acids long. V was pared by 3 bases and J by 7 bases, with 7 bases of the junction left unmatched. The germline CDR1 and CDR2 sequences are KGHDR and SFDVKD. CDR3 in amino acids: CATSDRQGATNEAFF. The CDR3 region has the DNA TGTGCCACCAGTGATCGACAGGGGGCGACCAATGAAGCTTTCTTT.

This clone was counted once. The sample contains more than one DNA sequence encoding this CDR3. This sequence joins TRBV18 and TRBJ1-1; D possibly corresponds to TRBD1 (5 bases). With 3 bases removed from V and 3 bases from J, the gap between germline ends came to 8 bases. Germline V gene lookup returns CDR1 KGHSH and CDR2 LQKENI. The CDR3 covers 13 residues. CDR3 protein: CASSPGRDTEAFF. The CDR3 region has the DNA TGTGCCAGCTCACCTGGCAGGGACACTGAAGCTTTCTTT.

The V and J genes are TRBV27 and TRBJ2-7; TRBD1 matches 10 bases. Losses at the gene ends were 6 bases for V and 2 bases for J; bases not matched to a gene: 7. Germline CDR1 MNHEY, CDR2 SMNVEV (reference sequence). The CDR3 consists of 15 residues. The CDR3 protein is CASSLTGTGAYEQYF. Written as DNA, the CDR3 is TGTGCCAGCAGCCTCACCGGGACAGGGGCCTACGAGCAGTACTTC.

The gene calls are TRBV5-8 and TRBJ1-5; TRBD1 is a possible D gene (6 bases). The V and J ends lost 4 bases and 0 bases respectively, with 14 bases between them. Looked up from germline, CDR1 is SGHTS and CDR2 is YDEGEE. The CDR3 spans 16 residues. CDR3 amino acids: CASSQPTGYSNQPQHF. CDR3 coding DNA: TGTGCCAGCAGCCAACCGACAGGATATAGCAATCAGCCCCAGCATTTT.

The V gene is TRBV11-2, the J gene TRBJ1-6, with a tentative D call TRBD1 (6 bases). Germline CDR1 and CDR2: SGHAT and FQNNGV. Trimming removed 5 bases at V and 6 bases at J, with 11 bases between. The CDR3 loop spans 14 amino acids. The DNA of the CDR3 is TGTGCCAGCAGCCTCCAGGGGAGTAATTCACCCCTCCACTTT. It translates to CASSLQGSNSPLHF.

As to this clone: A junction boundary mismatches the germline segment, possibly from a read error. The chain uses TRBV5-8 and TRBJ1-4, with 9 bases matching TRBD1. The CDR3 is 14 amino acids. Per the germline V gene, CDR1 is SGHTS and CDR2 is YDEGEE. DNA of the CDR3: TGTGCCAGCGGCTTCCACGACAGGGGGGAAAAACTGTTTTTT. Residues: CASGFHDRGEKLFF.

The gene calls are TRBV6-4 and TRBJ2-1; TRBD2 agrees at 10 bases. This CDR3 has 15 amino acids. The germline V gene encodes CDR1 MRHNA and CDR2 SNTAGT. Trimming at V came to 5 bases and at J to 8 bases, leaving 9 bases not matched to a gene. The CDR3 spells CASSPLAGVSHEQFF. The CDR3 DNA is TGTGCCAGCAGTCCGCTAGCGGGAGTGTCCCATGAGCAGTTCTTC.

The V and J genes are TRBV4-1 and TRBJ2-1, with D possibly TRBD1 on 5 matching bases. Trimming removed 1 base from V and 6 bases from J, with 13 bases in between. The length of the CDR3 is 15 residues. Germline values: CDR1 MGHRA, CDR2 YSYEKL. The CDR3 DNA is TGCGCCAGCAGCCAAGCGTCGGAGCAGGGCAATGAGCAGTTCTTC. Translated: CASSQASEQGNEQFF.

The chain carries TRBV18 and TRBJ2-2; the D gene is possibly TRBD1 (6 bases). This CDR3 comprises 15 residues. Trimming cost V 3 bases and J 7 bases, with 15 bases left between them. Germline assignment: CDR1 KGHSH and CDR2 LQKENI. CDR3 nucleotide sequence: TGTGCCAGCTCACCGTCACAGGGATTACGCGGGGAGCTGTTTTTT. Protein: CASSPSQGLRGELFF.

The rearrangement links TRBV16 to TRBJ1-1; D is uncertain. This CDR3 has 15 residues. From germline, CDR1 is KGHSY and CDR2 FQNENV. V was trimmed by 7 bases and J by 5 bases, leaving 20 bases between them. This CDR3 is CASTVDSLGSTEAFF. DNA of the CDR3: TGTGCCAGCACCGTAGACTCCCTCGGGAGTACTGAAGCTTTCTTT.

The rearrangement joins TRBV29-1 to TRBJ2-7; 7 nucleotides align to TRBD2. CDR3 length: 12 residues. Germline V gene data show CDR1 as SQVTM and CDR2 as ANQGSEA. Trimming took 6 bases from V and 2 from J; bases not matched to a gene: 4. The CDR3 spells CSVASGTYEQYF. In DNA form, the CDR3 reads TGCAGCGTAGCTAGCGGTACCTACGAGCAGTACTTC.

This chain connects TRBV3-1 (or the pseudogene TRBV3-2) to TRBJ2-7; 7 nucleotides agree with TRBD2. V lost 1 base to trimming and J lost 3 bases; unmatched junction nucleotides: 6. The CDR3 spans 15 residues. CDR1 is LGHDT, CDR2 YNNKEL, per germline (reference sequence). The CDR3 loop reads CASSQGDYQLYEQYF. The CDR3 region has the DNA TGTGCCAGCAGCCAAGGGGACTATCAGCTCTACGAGCAGTACTTC.

This clone was observed a few times. The DNA for the CDR3 is TGTGCCAGCAAGGGTAGCGGGAGAGAAAATGAGCAGTTCTTC. Amino acids: CASKGSGRENEQFF. The rearrangement uses TRBV5-4 and TRBJ2-1, with TRBD2 matching over 9 bases. The germline gives CDR1 SGHNT, CDR2 YYREEE (reference sequence). This CDR3 comprises 14 residues. With V trimmed by 6 bases and J by 7 bases, 8 bases remained unmatched.

V usage is TRBV19 and J usage is TRBJ1-2; 9 bases map to TRBD1. Germline V lookup: CDR1 LNHDA, CDR2 SQIVND (reference sequence). The CDR3 consists of 15 residues. The V and J ends lost 8 bases and 5 bases, in that order; junction bases with no gene match: 12. CDR3 DNA: TGTGCCAGTTCCCCCCGGGACAGGGAAATATATGGCTACACCTTC. Translation gives CASSPRDREIYGYTF.

The chain couples TRBV2 to TRBJ2-3; 10 positions match TRBD1. Germline V gene sequence: CDR1 SNHLY, CDR2 FYNNEI. J was trimmed by 3 bases and V by 3 bases; bases with no gene match: 3. There are 15 residues in the CDR3. CDR3 sequence reads: CASSDDRGPTDTQYF. The CDR3 nucleotides read TGTGCCAGCAGTGATGACAGGGGGCCGACAGATACGCAGTATTTT.

The chain has TRBV6-5 and TRBJ2-3, with 11 nucleotides matching TRBD2. Germline V gene sequence: CDR1 MNHEY, CDR2 SVGAGI. This CDR3 spans 15 amino acids. Unmatched junction bases numbered 9, after V lost 6 bases and J lost 7 bases. In DNA, the CDR3 is TGTGCCAGCAGCGCCTCCGGGACTAGCGGCAATACGCAGTATTTT. Its protein product is CASSASGTSGNTQYF.

V usage is TRBV11-2 and J usage is TRBJ2-1, with D possibly matching TRBD2 (7 bases). CDR3 size: 15 residues. The V gene lost 3 bases and the J gene lost 7 bases, with 16 bases spanning the gap. Germline loops: CDR1 SGHAT, CDR2 FQNNGV. CDR3 DNA: TGTGCCAGCAGCTTCGAGGCGGGGGCCCAAAATGAGCAGTTCTTC. Translated: CASSFEAGAQNEQFF.

With regard to this clone: This specimen includes other DNA sequences encoding the same CDR3. The V call is TRBV5-5, the J call TRBJ2-7; D unresolved. The V end was cut by 4 bases, the J end by 2 bases, with 4 bases between. This CDR3 is 11 amino acids long. The germline gives CDR1 SGHKS, CDR2 YYEKEE (reference sequence). The DNA for the CDR3 is TGTGCCAGCAGCCCGGCCTACGAGCAGTACTTC. It yields the protein CASSPAYEQYF.

The rearrangement links TRBV10-3 to TRBJ1-3, with a weak D call TRBD1 (6 bases). Germline V gene data show CDR1 as ENHRY and CDR2 as SYGVKD. V was pared by 4 bases and J by 0 bases, with 13 bases between. The CDR3 length is 16 residues. The chain's CDR3 is CAISGIPDSSGNTIYF. The CDR3 DNA reads as TGTGCCATCAGTGGGATCCCGGACAGCTCTGGAAACACCATATATTTT.

The CDR3 nucleotides are TGCGCCAGCAGCGGGGGACAGGGGTCCGGGGAGCTGTTTTTT. It encodes CASSGGQGSGELFF. V gene TRBV5-1 combines with J gene TRBJ2-2; the match to TRBD1 covers 10 bases. The germline V gene encodes CDR1 SGHRS and CDR2 YFSETQ. This CDR3 is 14 amino acids long. J gave up 6 bases and V 4 bases, and 3 bases lay outside the gene matches. The whole variable domain, filled in from reference TRBV5-1 and TRBJ2-2, reads KAGVTQTPRYLIKTRGQQVTLSCSPISGHRSVSWYQQTPGQGLQFLFEYFSETQRNKGNFPGRFSGRQFSNSRSEMNVSTLELGDSALYLCASSGGQGSGELFFGEGSRLTVL.